Presented here are 32 T cell receptor beta chains from one specimen sequenced in a study of T cell clonality in common variable immunodeficiency. Broader study findings: Common variable immunodeficiency TCR beta sequences reportedly had fewer deletions and N-nucleotide insertions.

The data were produced by immunoSEQ multiplex PCR, yet TCRdb's version contains in-frame clones alone and is incomplete. The sample includes around 7,100 clones, none of them occurring once. Antigens for these TCRs are unknown. The sequenced material came from peripheral blood mononuclear cells. These receptors originate from a human donor with common variable immunodeficiency.

Of note for this clone: The sequence runs out 3 residues before the end of the CDR3; the remainder is reconstructed from the germline J gene. The chain recombines TRBV6-1 with TRBJ2-1, with 7 bases that match TRBD2. Looked up from germline, CDR1 is MNHNS and CDR2 is SASEGT. V lost 4 bases and J lost 8; bases outside the gene matches: 11. CDR3 length: 15 amino acids. This CDR3 is CASSAGLGGGDEQFF. CDR3 DNA (partial): TGTGCCAGCAGTGCTGGGCTTGGGGGGGGAGATGAG.

In its sample, this clone was seen a few times. The read halts 3 residues ahead of the CDR3 end, with the missing end drawn from the germline J gene. This chain links TRBV20-1 with TRBJ2-5, with TRBD2 matching over 8 bases. J lost 5 bases, V lost 6 bases, and 11 bases had no gene match. Looked up from germline, CDR1 is DFQATT and CDR2 is SNEGSKA (reference sequence). CDR3 length equals 14 residues. The sequenced part of the CDR3 DNA is TGCAGTGCCCTTCCCGGGACTAGAGGGGAGACC. Its translation is CSALPGTRGET. In full, the CDR3 reads CSALPGTRGETQYF.

For this clone: The read gets to within 3 residues of the CDR3 end, and the germline J gene fills in the rest. The rearrangement uses TRBV7-3 and TRBJ2-1; unclear D gene. The germline V gene encodes CDR1 SGHTA and CDR2 FQGTGA. The CDR3 consists of 12 residues. Trimming took 0 bases from V and 8 from J, leaving 5 bases between them. CDR3 amino acids: CASSLTGDEQFF. CDR3 DNA, as far as it was read: TGTGCCAGCAGCTTAACGGGCGATGAG. The whole variable domain, remainder taken from reference TRBV7-3 and TRBJ2-1, is GAGVSQTPSNKVTEKGKYVELRCDPISGHTALYWYRQSLGQGPEFLIYFQGTGAADDSGLPNDRFFAVRPEGSVSTLKIQRTERGDSAVYLCASSLTGDEQFFGPGTRLTVL.

This clone showed up just a few times. With the read ending 3 residues before the CDR3 end, the germline J gene is used to fill in that end. J is TRBJ2-7 and V is TRBV19, with 10 nucleotides matching TRBD1. This CDR3 is 16 amino acids long. V dropped 3 bases and J dropped 0; count of bases not matched to a gene: 5. Germline-derived CDR1 and CDR2 are LNHDA and SQIVND (reference sequence). CDR3 protein: CASSIGGQGISYEQYF. CDR3 DNA, as far as it was read: TGTGCCAGTAGTATTGGGGGACAGGGGATCTCCTACGAG. The variable domain in full, completed from reference TRBV19 and TRBJ2-7, reads DGGITQSPKYLFRKEGQNVTLSCEQNLNHDAMYWYRQDPGQGLRLIYYSQIVNDFQKGDIAEGYSVSREKKESFPLTVTSAQKNPTAFYLCASSIGGQGISYEQYFGPGTRLTVT.

Concerning this clone: The CDR3 is cut off 3 residues early in the read; its end comes from the germline J gene. The V and J genes are TRBV6-2 or TRBV6-3 and TRBJ1-1; no clear D gene. The CDR3 contains 13 residues. Per the germline V gene, CDR1 is MNHEY and CDR2 is SVGEGT. The V end lost 6 bases, the J end lost 5 bases, and 13 bases lay between the germline ends. CDR3 DNA, as far as it was read: TGTGCCAGCAGGTCAGGTTCGGGGACTGAA. Translated: CASRSGSGTE. The CDR3 reads in full as CASRSGSGTEAFF.

A remark on this clone: Read coverage stops 3 residues before the CDR3 terminus; the germline J gene supplies the remainder. The chain recombines TRBV18 with TRBJ2-3; D unclear. This CDR3 contains 12 residues. Germline assignment: CDR1 KGHSH and CDR2 LQKENI. Trimming removed 3 bases at V and 5 bases at J, with 6 bases between. The CDR3 loop is CASSPKQDTQYF. The CDR3 bases that were read are TGTGCCAGCTCACCGAAACAAGATACG.

This clone was counted a few times. This CDR3 is CASSYGTSEQETQYF. The sequenced part of the CDR3 DNA is TGTGCCAGCAGTTACGGGACTAGCGAACAAGAGACC. V gene TRBV6-2 or TRBV6-3 combines with J gene TRBJ2-5, with 10 bases matching TRBD2. The read ends 3 residues before the CDR3 terminus; that terminus is restored from the germline J gene. J was trimmed by 2 bases and V by 2 bases; bases with no gene match: 2. Looked up from germline, CDR1 is MNHEY and CDR2 is SVGEGT. The CDR3 covers 15 residues.

As for this clone: The read terminates 3 residues ahead of where the CDR3 ends, so the germline J gene completes it. The chain employs TRBV7-9 and TRBJ2-1; 7 positions match TRBD1. The junction had 8 bases not matched to a gene; V was cut back by 5 bases and J by 7 bases. This CDR3 has 14 residues. The germline V gene has CDR1 SEHNR and CDR2 FQNEAQ (reference sequence). The CDR3 is CASSDLDRRNEQFF. The CDR3 DNA, read in part, is TGTGCCAGCAGCGACCTGGACAGGAGGAATGAG.

This clone was observed a handful of times. Read data end 3 residues before the CDR3 end; the end is taken from the germline J gene. V and J are TRBV18 and TRBJ2-7, with 7 bases lining up with TRBD1. The germline gives CDR1 KGHSH, CDR2 LQKENI. The CDR3 is made up of 16 amino acids. V lost 4 bases, J lost 1 base, and 10 bases stayed unmatched. The chain's CDR3 is CASSLTPGQISYEQYF. The part of the CDR3 DNA that was read is TGTGCCAGCTCACTCACTCCGGGACAGATTTCCTACGAG.

By proportion, this clone is medium-sized. The observed sequence ends 3 residues before the CDR3 terminus, with the missing tail filled in from the germline J gene. This chain uses TRBV29-1 with TRBJ1-2, with TRBD1 matching over 8 bases. The CDR3 loop spans 14 amino acids. Germline V CDR1 and CDR2: SQVTM, ANQGSEA. V trimming: 1 base; J trimming: 7 bases; junction bases outside the gene matches: 8. The CDR3 reads CSVEVPDRGFGYTF. The part of the CDR3 DNA that was read is TGCAGCGTTGAAGTCCCCGACAGGGGTTTTGGC.

With regard to this clone: The CDR3 goes on 3 residues after the read ends, and that part is filled in from the germline J gene. The genes are TRBV7-2 and TRBJ2-7, with 8 positions matching TRBD1. J lost 2 bases, V lost 4 bases, and 7 bases had no gene match. CDR3 length: 15 amino acids. The germline V gene has CDR1 SGHTA and CDR2 FQGNSA. The chain's CDR3 is CASSSGQVVAYEQYF. The sequenced CDR3 bases are TGTGCCAGCAGCTCGGGACAGGTCGTCGCCTACGAG.

Notes on this clone: The CDR3 end is not reached by the read, which stops 3 residues before it; the germline J gene fills it in. The chain combines TRBV19 with TRBJ2-1; D might be TRBD2 (6 bases). CDR1 LNHDA and CDR2 SQIVND come from the germline V gene (reference sequence). The CDR3 runs 15 residues. With 3 bases removed from V and 2 bases from J, the gap between germline ends came to 11 bases. Here the CDR3 reads CASSIDSGTYNEQFF. The part of the CDR3 DNA that was read is TGTGCCAGTAGTATTGATAGCGGAACCTACAATGAG.

This clone was observed a handful of times. The covered CDR3 bases are TGTGCCAGCAGCACAGGAGGAAACACC. It yields the protein CASSTGGNT. Given in full, the CDR3 is CASSTGGNTIYF. The genes are TRBV7-9 and TRBJ1-3; maybe TRBD1 (5 bases). The read ends 3 residues shy of where the CDR3 ends; the end is completed using the germline J gene. The germline V gene has CDR1 SEHNR and CDR2 FQNEAQ (reference sequence). The CDR3 length is 12 residues. V was clipped by 5 bases and J by 4 bases, with 6 bases between them.

In this sample, this clone turned up a few times. The observed sequence ends 3 residues before the CDR3 terminus, with the missing tail filled in from the germline J gene. The chain is built from TRBV6-2 or TRBV6-3 and TRBJ1-5, with 7 nucleotides matching TRBD1. There are 16 residues in the CDR3. Germline CDR1 MNHEY, CDR2 SVGEGT. The trim removed 5 bases at V and 3 bases at J, leaving 10 bases unmatched. CDR3 residues: CASSLSPGQPNQPQHF. CDR3 DNA (partial): TGTGCCAGCAGTCTTAGCCCGGGACAGCCCAATCAGCCC.

This clone was seen a few times. The CDR3 goes on 3 residues after the read ends, and that part is filled in from the germline J gene. The V gene is TRBV7-9, the J gene TRBJ1-6; possible D gene TRBD1, 5 bases. V was trimmed by 2 bases and J by 8 bases, leaving 13 bases between them. The CDR3 is 15 amino acids. In germline, CDR1 is SEHNR, CDR2 FQNEAQ (reference sequence). The CDR3 loop reads CASSLITGVYSPLHF. CDR3 bases read: TGTGCCAGCAGCTTAATCACGGGGGTGTATTCACCC. Filled out from reference TRBV7-9 and TRBJ1-6, the complete variable domain reads DTGVSQNPRHKITKRGQNVTFRCDPISEHNRLYWYRQTLGQGPEFLTYFQNEAQLEKSRLLSDRFSAERPKGSFSTLEIQRTEQGDSAMYLCASSLITGVYSPLHFGNGTRLTVT.

About this clone itself: The CDR3 goes on 3 residues after the read ends, and that part is filled in from the germline J gene. V and J are TRBV7-9 and TRBJ2-1, with no clear D. CDR1 and CDR2 (germline): SEHNR, FQNEAQ (reference sequence). Deletions cut 1 base from V and 5 bases from J, with 12 bases between. CDR3 length equals 15 residues. The CDR3 spells CASSLGLVVNNEQFF. The sequenced part of the CDR3 DNA is TGTGCCAGCAGCTTAGGGTTAGTCGTAAACAATGAG.

Note on this clone: The DNA ends 3 residues before the CDR3 does, and the rest of the CDR3 is filled in from the germline J gene. J is TRBJ1-1 and V is TRBV19; a possible D gene is TRBD1 (6 bases). Germline V gene lookup returns CDR1 LNHDA and CDR2 SQIVND (reference sequence). The CDR3 sequence is 11 residues long. This CDR3 is CASSRGGVAFF. The CDR3 DNA, read in part, is TGTGCCAGTAGTCGAGGGGGGGTA.

This clone was observed a handful of times. Coverage ceases 3 residues before the CDR3 finishes, and the germline J gene fills in the end. The chain couples TRBV18 to TRBJ2-7, with 9 bases lining up with TRBD2. J was trimmed by 2 bases and V by 5 bases; bases with no gene match: 4. The CDR3 totals 14 residues. CDR1 and CDR2 from the germline V gene are KGHSH and LQKENI. This chain's CDR3 is CASSAASGTYEQYF. The CDR3 bases that were read are TGTGCCAGCTCAGCTGCTAGCGGGACCTACGAG.

In its sample, this clone was seen a few times. The read gets to within 3 residues of the CDR3 end, and the germline J gene fills in the rest. The rearrangement uses TRBV7-2 and TRBJ2-6; 7 bases fit TRBD1. The CDR3 loop spans 17 amino acids. Losses at the gene ends were 0 bases for V and 4 bases for J; bases not matched to a gene: 6. Germline V CDR1 and CDR2: SGHTA, FQGNSA. CDR3 sequence: CASSLASTGVGANVLTF. CDR3 DNA, as far as it was read: TGTGCCAGCAGCTTAGCCTCAACAGGGGTCGGGGCCAACGTC. Full variable domain (rest looked up from reference TRBV7-2 and TRBJ2-6): GAGVSQSPSNKVTEKGKDVELRCDPISGHTALYWYRQSLGQGLEFLIYFQGNSAPDKSGLPSDRFSAERTGGSVSTLTIQRTQQEDSAVYLCASSLASTGVGANVLTFGAGSRLTVL.

This clone occurred a few times. The read falls 3 residues short of the CDR3 end, and the missing part is taken from the germline J gene. The rearrangement joins TRBV19 to TRBJ1-6, with a possible D match to TRBD1 (5 bases). Germline V gene data show CDR1 as LNHDA and CDR2 as SQIVND (reference sequence). This CDR3 spans 15 amino acids. The ends were cut back, 5 bases at V and 5 bases at J, with 13 bases in the middle. The sequenced part of the CDR3 DNA is TGTGCCAGTAGTGGCTCGTCAGGGAATAATTCACCC. Protein: CASSGSSGNNSP. The full CDR3 is CASSGSSGNNSPLHF.

The CDR3 is CASSYGLAGSYEQYF. The covered CDR3 bases are TGCGCCAGCAGCTACGGACTAGCGGGGAGCTACGAG. This chain connects TRBV5-1 to TRBJ2-7, with TRBD2 matching 12 bases. The observed sequence ends 3 residues before the CDR3 terminus, with the missing tail filled in from the germline J gene. This CDR3 is 15 amino acids long. Trimming at V came to 3 bases and at J to 3 bases, leaving 4 bases not matched to a gene. Germline lookup yields CDR1 SGHRS and CDR2 YFSETQ.

Worth noting for this clone: From the germline J gene comes the end of the CDR3, since the read stops 3 residues before it. This sequence joins TRBV20-1 and TRBJ2-1; 10 positions agree with TRBD1. V shed 6 bases and J 9 bases; nucleotides not matched to a gene: 8. The length of the CDR3 is 13 residues. Germline loops: CDR1 DFQATT, CDR2 SNEGSKA (reference sequence). The CDR3 sequence is CSAEDRGSSEQFF. The CDR3 DNA, read in part, is TGCAGTGCAGAGGACAGGGGGTCGAGTGAG.

About this clone: Coverage ceases 3 residues before the CDR3 finishes, and the germline J gene fills in the end. The same CDR3 is also encoded by other DNA sequences in this sample. The chain has TRBV7-9 and TRBJ2-7; D remains ambiguous. Germline V gives CDR1 SEHNR, CDR2 FQNEAQ (reference sequence). The CDR3 spans 12 residues. Trimming stripped 1 base from V and 3 bases from J, with 4 bases between. CDR3 bases read: TGTGCCAGCAGCTTAGGCGTCTACGAG. Its protein is CASSLGVYE. The whole CDR3 sequence reads CASSLGVYEQYF.

This clone showed up just a few times. The read halts 3 residues ahead of the CDR3 end, with the missing end drawn from the germline J gene. V is TRBV18 and J is TRBJ2-2; D gene ambiguous. Deletions cut 1 base from V and 0 bases from J, with 9 bases between. Germline-derived CDR1 and CDR2 are KGHSH and LQKENI. The CDR3 is 16 amino acids. The covered CDR3 bases are TGTGCCAGCTCACCACGGCAGGCGTCGAACACCGGGGAG. This sequence encodes CASSPRQASNTGE. From start to end, the CDR3 is CASSPRQASNTGELFF.

Of note for this clone: With the read ending 3 residues before the CDR3 end, the germline J gene is used to fill in that end. The J gene is TRBJ1-4, the V gene TRBV7-9; D is undetermined. The CDR3 covers 13 residues. Germline CDR1 is SEHNR and CDR2 is FQNEAQ (reference sequence). V lost 5 bases and J lost 4, with 8 bases in between. CDR3 amino acids: CASSNNDNEKLFF. The part of the CDR3 DNA that was read is TGTGCCAGCAGCAACAACGATAATGAAAAA.

A note on this clone: The read terminates 3 residues before the CDR3 end, so the remaining end is supplied by the germline J gene. The rearrangement joins TRBV18 to TRBJ1-5; TRBD1 matches 11 bases. CDR1 and CDR2 from the germline V gene are KGHSH and LQKENI. This CDR3 region has 14 residues. The V segment lost 3 bases and the J segment 9 bases; nucleotides outside the gene matches: 4. CDR3 protein: CASSPGDRGRPQHF. CDR3 DNA, as far as it was read: TGTGCCAGCTCACCGGGGGACAGGGGGAGGCCC.

This clone appeared a few times. With the read ending 3 residues before the CDR3 end, the germline J gene is used to fill in that end. The chain combines TRBV13 with TRBJ2-7, with D perhaps matching TRBD1 (6 bases). The CDR3 is made up of 15 amino acids. The germline V gene has CDR1 PRHDT and CDR2 FYEKMQ (reference sequence). Trimming took 5 bases from V and 3 from J, leaving 17 bases between them. The covered CDR3 bases are TGTGCCAGCAGCCCCCGACAGGACGGGTACTACGAG. Its protein is CASSPRQDGYYE. The whole CDR3 protein reads CASSPRQDGYYEQYF.

This clone was seen a handful of times. The read ends 3 residues before the CDR3 terminus; that terminus is restored from the germline J gene. The V and J genes are TRBV7-2 and TRBJ1-4, with D possibly TRBD1 on 5 matching bases. Germline assignment: CDR1 SGHTA and CDR2 FQGNSA. The CDR3 has 14 amino acids. The V gene lost 5 bases and the J gene lost 5 bases, with 12 bases spanning the gap. The CDR3 reads CASSPDRSNEKLFF. The DNA read from the CDR3 is TGTGCCAGCAGCCCAGACAGATCCAATGAAAAA.

A word on this clone: The observed sequence ends 3 residues before the CDR3 terminus, with the missing tail filled in from the germline J gene. The chain carries TRBV18 and TRBJ2-7; 7 nucleotides line up with TRBD1. After removal of 6 bases from V and 6 bases from J, the junction contained 17 bases not matched to a gene. Looked up from germline, CDR1 is KGHSH and CDR2 is LQKENI. The length of the CDR3 is 16 residues. The sequenced part of the CDR3 DNA is TGTGCCAGCTCGCATACAGGGGACGCAGGGTGTGTCGAG. It translates to CASSHTGDAGCVE. The full CDR3 sequence reads CASSHTGDAGCVEQYF.

Only a few counts were recorded for this clone. Incomplete CDR3 DNA: TGTGCCAGCAGACCATCCCTAGCGGGAGCTGAG. It yields the protein CASRPSLAGAE. The CDR3 in full is CASRPSLAGAEQFF. The gene calls are TRBV6-2 or TRBV6-3 and TRBJ2-1, with 10 bases fitting TRBD2. The read is 3 residues too short to cover the CDR3 end, so that end is filled in from the germline J gene. This CDR3 is built from 14 residues. Germline-derived CDR1 and CDR2 are MNHEY and SVGEGT. With V trimmed by 6 bases and J by 9 bases, 8 bases remained unmatched.

Points on this clone: The read ends 3 residues early relative to the CDR3; the germline J gene fills the gap. This rearrangement joins TRBV23-1 to TRBJ2-7, with 7 positions matching TRBD1. TRBV23-1 is annotated as an ORF whose role is uncertain. The CDR3 runs 17 residues. Unmatched junction bases numbered 10, after V lost 0 bases and J lost 2 bases. The part of the CDR3 DNA that was read is TGCGCCAGCAGTCAATCGGGGCCCGGGACAGATCCCTACGAG. Protein product: CASSQSGPGTDPYE. The entire CDR3 protein is CASSQSGPGTDPYEQYF.

In the case of this clone: The read terminates 3 residues ahead of where the CDR3 ends, so the germline J gene completes it. This chain uses TRBV19 with TRBJ1-5, with TRBD1 identical over 10 bases. The CDR3 has 14 residues. With V trimmed by 5 bases and J by 5 bases, 3 bases remained unmatched. Germline-derived CDR1 and CDR2 are LNHDA and SQIVND (reference sequence). CDR3 DNA, as far as it was read: TGTGCCAGTAGTTTGGGACAGGGGTATCAGCCC. Its protein is CASSLGQGYQP. The entire CDR3 is CASSLGQGYQPQHF.